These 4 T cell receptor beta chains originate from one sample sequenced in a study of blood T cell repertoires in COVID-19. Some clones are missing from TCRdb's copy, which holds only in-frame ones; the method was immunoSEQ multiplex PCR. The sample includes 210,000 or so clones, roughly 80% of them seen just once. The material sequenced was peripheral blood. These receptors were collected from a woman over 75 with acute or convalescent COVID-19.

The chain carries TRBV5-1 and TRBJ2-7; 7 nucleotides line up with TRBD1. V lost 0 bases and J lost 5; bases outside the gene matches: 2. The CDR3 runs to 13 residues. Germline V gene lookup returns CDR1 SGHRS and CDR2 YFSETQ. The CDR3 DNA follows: TGCGCCAGCAGCTTGGAGGGGGCTGACGAGCAGTACTTC. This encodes CASSLEGADEQYF.

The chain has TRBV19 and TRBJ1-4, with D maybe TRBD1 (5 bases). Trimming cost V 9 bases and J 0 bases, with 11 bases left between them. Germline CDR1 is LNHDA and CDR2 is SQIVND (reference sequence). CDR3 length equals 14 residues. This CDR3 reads CASGGSSTNEKLFF. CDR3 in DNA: TGTGCCAGCGGGGGGAGTTCAACTAATGAAAAACTGTTTTTT.

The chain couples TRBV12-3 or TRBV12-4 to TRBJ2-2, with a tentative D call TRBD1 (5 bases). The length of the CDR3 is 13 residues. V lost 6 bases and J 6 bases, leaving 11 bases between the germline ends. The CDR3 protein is CASSPARAGELFF. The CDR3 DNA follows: TGTGCCAGCAGCCCCGCCAGGGCCGGGGAGCTGTTTTTT.

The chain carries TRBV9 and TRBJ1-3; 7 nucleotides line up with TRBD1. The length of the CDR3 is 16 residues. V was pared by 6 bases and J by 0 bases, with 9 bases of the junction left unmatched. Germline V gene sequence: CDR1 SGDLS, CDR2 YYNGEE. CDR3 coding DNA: TGTGCCAGCAATCGAGGGGGCTTGAGCTCTGGAAACACCATATATTTT. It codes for CASNRGGLSSGNTIYF. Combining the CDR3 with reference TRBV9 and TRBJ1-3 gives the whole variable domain DSGVTQTPKHLITATGQRVTLRCSPRSGDLSVYWYQQSLDQGLQFLIQYYNGEERAKGNILERFSAQQFPDLHSELNLSSLELGDSALYFCASNRGGLSSGNTIYFGEGSWLTVV.